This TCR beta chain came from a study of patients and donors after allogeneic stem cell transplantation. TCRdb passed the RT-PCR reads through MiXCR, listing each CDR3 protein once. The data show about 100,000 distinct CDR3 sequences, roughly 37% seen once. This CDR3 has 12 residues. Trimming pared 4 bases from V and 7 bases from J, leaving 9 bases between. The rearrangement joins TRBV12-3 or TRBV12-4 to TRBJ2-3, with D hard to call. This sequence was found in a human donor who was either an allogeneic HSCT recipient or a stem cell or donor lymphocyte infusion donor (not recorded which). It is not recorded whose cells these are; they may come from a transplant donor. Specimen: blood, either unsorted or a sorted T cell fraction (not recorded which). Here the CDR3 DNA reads TGTGCCAGCAGTTCCGGGTCCAATACGCAGTATTTT. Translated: CASSSGSNTQYF.